The source of this TCR beta chain is a study of early T cells in non-severe SARS-CoV-2 infection. About the research overall: Alpha and beta chains were unpaired, from unsorted whole-blood bulk RNA. Study observations and caveats: A preference for anti-spike CD8 responses marked VDJdb matching, which missed private and CD4 specificities.

Unique molecular identifiers were added to individual cDNA molecules. Each CDR3 protein gets one entry after TCRdb re-called the 5' RACE reads with MiXCR. The sample includes tens of thousands of distinct CDR3 sequences, 16% of them seen just once. In regard to this clonotype: Its target is unknown.

Germline V lookup: CDR1 SGHTA, CDR2 FQGNSA. This CDR3 contains 15 residues. V lost 1 base and J 5 bases, leaving 13 bases between the germline ends. The chain has TRBV7-2 and TRBJ2-3; D might be TRBD1 or TRBD2, each matching 5 bases. The source was whole blood, collected at baseline. The receptor comes from an adult who was a healthcare worker with PCR-confirmed SARS-CoV-2 infection or an uninfected control (not recorded which). The CDR3 loop reads CASSLEGTSLDTQYF. Written as DNA, the CDR3 is TGTGCCAGCAGCTTAGAGGGGACCTCCTTAGATACGCAGTATTTT.